The 17 T cell receptor beta chains given below trace back to one sample, sequenced in a study of cytomegalovirus exposure and HLA in healthy donors (dated by TCRdb to the late 2010s). Library preparation was by the immunoSEQ multiplex PCR assay. TCRdb retrieved this table from immuneACCESS and kept in-frame rearrangements only. Not all clones are present; in checked studies, unresolved V genes account for under half, and no reason is known for the remainder. In all, the sample holds about 65,000 clones, and 85% to 95% of those were seen once. The ten most abundant clones make up about 4.3% of the sample. Sequencing was done on a sample of PBMCs. These receptors all stem from a man aged 18 to 30 in good health and CMV-seropositive.

This chain uses TRBV6-5 with TRBJ2-2; maybe TRBD2 (6 bases). V gave up 2 bases and J gave up 4 bases, with 11 bases separating them. CDR3 length: 15 amino acids. Germline V gene data show CDR1 as MNHEY and CDR2 as SVGAGI. CDR3 sequence: CASSYKGRPTGELFF. CDR3 in DNA: TGTGCCAGCAGTTACAAGGGGAGGCCCACCGGGGAGCTGTTTTTT.

The gene calls are TRBV7-8 and TRBJ1-1; TRBD1 matches at 7 bases. With V trimmed by 0 bases and J by 3 bases, 4 bases remained unmatched. Germline V gives CDR1 SGHVS, CDR2 FQNEAQ. The CDR3 has 15 amino acids. CDR3 DNA: TGTGCCAGCAGCTTAGCGTTTACAGGGGACACTGAAGCTTTCTTT. Translation gives CASSLAFTGDTEAFF.

This chain joins TRBV6-5 and TRBJ1-4; 7 bases are shared with TRBD1. V was pared by 4 bases and J by 9 bases, with 5 bases of the junction left unmatched. The germline V gene has CDR1 MNHEY and CDR2 SVGAGI. This CDR3 has 13 amino acids. CDR3 nucleotide sequence: TGTGCCAGCAGTTTACGGGGACAGCAAAAACTGTTTTTT. This translates into CASSLRGQQKLFF.

The rearrangement joins TRBV5-5 to TRBJ2-7; 9 bases agree with TRBD2. With V trimmed by 4 bases and J by 3 bases, 5 bases remained unmatched. The CDR3 extends over 14 amino acids. Germline CDR1 and CDR2: SGHKS and YYEKEE (reference sequence). As DNA, the CDR3 is TGTGCCAGCAGCAGACTAGCGGAGGACTACGAGCAGTACTTC. Translating it yields CASSRLAEDYEQYF.

This clone was recorded only once. The J gene is TRBJ1-1, the V gene TRBV5-5; the D is unclear. This CDR3 is built from 15 residues. V was trimmed by 5 bases and J by 4 bases, leaving 18 bases between them. The germline V gene has CDR1 SGHKS and CDR2 YYEKEE (reference sequence). In DNA, the CDR3 is TGTGCCAGCAGTTTCGGGGAGACTACGGGCACTGAAGCTTTCTTT. This gives the protein CASSFGETTGTEAFF.

This chain connects TRBV19 to TRBJ1-3, with 9 bases matching TRBD1. The CDR3 length is 20 residues. The germline V gene encodes CDR1 LNHDA and CDR2 SQIVND (reference sequence). V lost 4 bases, J lost 3 bases, and 19 bases stayed unmatched. CDR3 coding DNA: TGTGCCAGTAGTAGCAACCGGGACAGGGCTCTGTATCTTCGTGGAAACACCATATATTTT. Its translation is CASSSNRDRALYLRGNTIYF.

The rearrangement links TRBV30 to TRBJ2-5; 8 positions match TRBD1. The V gene's germline CDR1 is GTSNPN and CDR2 SVGIG (reference sequence). The CDR3 contains 13 residues. V shed 4 bases, J shed 5 bases, and the junction held 6 bases outside the gene matches. Written as DNA, the CDR3 is TGTGCCTGGACAGGGGGCGCCGGGGAGACCCAGTACTTC. Translated: CAWTGGAGETQYF.

V and J are TRBV7-2 and TRBJ1-3, with D possibly TRBD1 on 6 matching bases. Germline loops: CDR1 SGHTA, CDR2 FQGNSA. The CDR3 runs 17 residues. Trimming took 4 bases from V and 1 from J, leaving 17 bases between them. The CDR3 loop is CASSSQPGGGSGNTIYF. The CDR3 region has the DNA TGTGCCAGCAGCTCTCAACCGGGAGGGGGATCTGGAAACACCATATATTTT.

This clone has just one count. The chain uses TRBV6-5 and TRBJ2-7, with TRBD2 matching over 7 bases. Trimming at V came to 2 bases and at J to 0 bases, leaving 7 bases not matched to a gene. The CDR3 consists of 16 residues. The germline V gene has CDR1 MNHEY and CDR2 SVGAGI. CDR3 sequence: CASSYGGSGYSYEQYF. DNA for the CDR3: TGTGCCAGCAGTTACGGCGGTAGCGGGTACTCCTACGAGCAGTACTTC.

This sequence joins TRBV11-2 and TRBJ2-5, with unresolved D. Trimming stripped 5 bases from V and 0 bases from J, with 16 bases between. The germline V gene encodes CDR1 SGHAT and CDR2 FQNNGV. The CDR3 loop spans 16 amino acids. The CDR3 is CASSPNEAEYQETQYF. The CDR3 region has the DNA TGTGCCAGCAGCCCTAACGAGGCCGAGTACCAAGAGACCCAGTACTTC.

The chain recombines TRBV5-6 with TRBJ1-1, with no clear D. V lost 4 bases, J lost 10 bases, and 14 bases lay in between. The CDR3 spans 12 residues. The V gene's germline CDR1 is SGHDT and CDR2 YYEEEE. The CDR3 DNA sequence: TGTGCCAGCAGCCAGCGATCGAACGGAGCTTTCTTT. Translated, it gives CASSQRSNGAFF.

The chain joins TRBV4-3 to TRBJ2-7; no clear D. V lost 4 bases and J 2 bases, leaving 12 bases between the germline ends. The germline CDR1 and CDR2 sequences are LGHNA and YSLEER. CDR3 length: 14 residues. In nucleotides, the CDR3 is TGCGCCAGCAGCCCTACGCCGGCGGCCTACGAGCAGTACTTC. Translation: CASSPTPAAYEQYF.

This sequence joins TRBV7-8 and TRBJ2-7; 11 positions agree with TRBD2. CDR3 length equals 15 residues. Germline CDR1 is SGHVS and CDR2 is FQNEAQ. The junction had 7 bases not matched to a gene; V was cut back by 5 bases and J by 4 bases. Written as DNA, the CDR3 is TGTGCCAGCAGCGACTGGACTAGCGGGTTATACGAGCAGTACTTC. Protein product: CASSDWTSGLYEQYF.

J is TRBJ2-1 and V is TRBV13; D is possibly TRBD1 (6 bases). CDR1 and CDR2 (germline): PRHDT, FYEKMQ (reference sequence). CDR3 length: 12 residues. The V gene lost 3 bases and the J gene lost 16 bases, with 16 bases spanning the gap. The chain's CDR3 is CASSFAGTFGFF. CDR3 DNA sequence: TGTGCCAGCAGCTTCGCTGGGACATTTGGATTCTTC.

This chain joins TRBV15 and TRBJ2-3; the D gene is possibly TRBD1 (5 bases). The CDR3 loop spans 18 amino acids. In germline, CDR1 is LNHNV, CDR2 YYDKDF (reference sequence). The V and J ends lost 3 bases and 0 bases respectively, with 19 bases between them. The CDR3 loop is CATSSIIVRGFSTDTQYF. The CDR3 bases are TGTGCCACCAGCAGTATAATTGTTAGGGGCTTTAGCACAGATACGCAGTATTTT.

The chain links TRBV28 to TRBJ2-5; the match to TRBD1 covers 9 bases. Germline-derived CDR1 and CDR2 are MDHEN and SYDVKM. The ends lost 5 bases at V and 4 bases at J; junction bases unmatched: 14. The CDR3 loop spans 17 amino acids. In nucleotides, the CDR3 is TGTGCCAGCAGTCCTACCGGGACAGGGCGGAGGGGAGAGACCCAGTACTTC. Protein sequence: CASSPTGTGRRGETQYF.

This chain joins TRBV10-3 and TRBJ2-1; perhaps TRBD2 as D (6 bases). The CDR3 extends over 15 amino acids. Germline values: CDR1 ENHRY, CDR2 SYGVKD. V lost 6 bases and J 4 bases, leaving 16 bases between the germline ends. CDR3 DNA sequence: TGTGCCATCAGAACGACGGAGGGGAAATACAATGAGCAGTTCTTC. It specifies CAIRTTEGKYNEQFF.